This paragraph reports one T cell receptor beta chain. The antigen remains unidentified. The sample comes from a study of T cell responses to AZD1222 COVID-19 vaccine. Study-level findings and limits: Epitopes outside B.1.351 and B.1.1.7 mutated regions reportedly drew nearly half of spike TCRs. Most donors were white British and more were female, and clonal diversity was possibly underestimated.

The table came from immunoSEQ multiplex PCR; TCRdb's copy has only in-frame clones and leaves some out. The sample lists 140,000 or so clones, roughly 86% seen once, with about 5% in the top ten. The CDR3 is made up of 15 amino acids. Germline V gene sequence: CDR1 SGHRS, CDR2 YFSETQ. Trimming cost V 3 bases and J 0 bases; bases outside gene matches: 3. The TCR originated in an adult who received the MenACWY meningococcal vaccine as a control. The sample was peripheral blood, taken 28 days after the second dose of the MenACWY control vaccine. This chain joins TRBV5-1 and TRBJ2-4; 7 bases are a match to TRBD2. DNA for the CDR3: TGCGCCAGCAGCTCAATAGCGGGAGCCAAAAACATTCAGTACTTC. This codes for CASSSIAGAKNIQYF.